The clone carrying this T cell receptor beta chain was recorded many times. The data belong to a study of T cells in Graves' hyperthyroidism and ophthalmopathy. TCR beta CDR3 region amplification was performed from RNA transcripts. First-round RT-PCR targeting the TCR CDR3 was performed with the HTBI primer set. TCRdb redid the calling of the multiplex PCR reads with MiXCR, one entry per CDR3 protein. The data contain 480,000 or so distinct CDR3 sequences, approximately 14% of them singletons. Sample: blood. This TCR came from a woman aged 18-29 years with Graves' hyperthyroidism.

For the CDR3, the DNA is TGTGCCAGCAGCTCATCCCGGGGAGCCTCAGACACTGAAGCTTTCTTT. Protein product: CASSSSRGASDTEAFF. The chain recombines TRBV11-1 with TRBJ1-1; D is undetermined. V lost 4 bases and J 3 bases, leaving 18 bases between the germline ends. Germline CDR1 and CDR2: SGHAT and FQDESV (reference sequence). The CDR3 consists of 16 residues.